A selection of T cell receptor beta chains follows, all from one sample in a study of shared clonotypes between healthy human individuals. Generated by immunoSEQ multiplex PCR, the TCRdb table keeps only in-frame clones and is missing some. The sample lists 850,000 to 1,200,000 clones, under 80% seen once, with approximately 1.5% in the top ten. Sequenced material: memory CD4+ T cells sorted from blood. Receptor source: a man aged 18 to 30 in good health. Both conserved end residues are part of each CDR3. Each record gives: V gene, CDR3 protein.

TRBV18 | CASSTTSGSTGELFF
TRBV15 | CATSRGSGGGLETQYF
TRBV5-1 | CASSLIREGEGYTF
TRBV5-4 | CASSLDRSSTGELFF
TRBV6-6 | CASSYSEMNTEAFF
TRBV6-1 | CATSSPGKTYNEQFF
TRBV9 | CASSVVHRDANEQFF
TRBV7-8 | CASSPQTSGRARETQYF
TRBV6-5 | CASSLFGSEAFF
TRBV30 | CAWSVQWGGYTF
TRBV14 | CASSQGSATDTQYF
TRBV10-1 | CATSMGGSTEAFF
TRBV2 | CASISNSYEQYF
TRBV7-2 | CASSLRGGYEQYF
TRBV10-2 | CASSSSWGVTEAFF
TRBV4-1 | CASSHHREGETQYF
TRBV28 | CASSPGGSGGAKFF
TRBV7-9 | CASSREANTEAFF
TRBV12-5 | CASGLSGPETQYF
TRBV29-1 | CSVESGGATEAFF
TRBV6-5 | CASSSRELGGTDTQYF
TRBV28 | CASSPADRGNEQYF
TRBV5-5 | CASSRDPVGELFF
TRBV7-9 | CASSPPTITDTQYF
TRBV12-5 | CASGVGQGNYGYTF
TRBV21-1 | CASSKAGRYYEQYF
TRBV15 | CATSRDGIDYGYTF
TRBV5-1 | CASSLAPGSETQYF
TRBV30 | CAWSLSGYRASGNTIYF
TRBV7-2 | CASSPLRWNTEAFF
TRBV2 | CASADRTGQPQHF
TRBV7-2 | CASSLDRTTYEQYF
TRBV7-8 | CASSRPTGRREPQHF
TRBV7-3 | CASSFGRTSTDTQYF
TRBV11-2 | CASSYTGYSTDTQYF
TRBV27 | CASRPQGNQPQHF
TRBV5-1 | CASSLDTQGGTQYF
TRBV11-2 | CASSRWGGGSYEQYF
TRBV5-1 | CASSGGGSNQPQHF
TRBV11-2 | CATGTGLGGVTGANVLTF
TRBV27 | CASGPSRDRAHEQYF
TRBV7-2 | CASSLSASGTAYEQYF
TRBV18 | CASKQGLEGSNYGYTF
TRBV27 | CASSFSPGAGNQPQHF
TRBV25-1 | CASSEFGRAGGRETQYF
TRBV18 | CASSPAGTGGAEQFF
TRBV4-1 | CASSQPPYNEQFF
TRBV7-9 | CASSSSGLAKNIQYF
TRBV9 | CASSVGGYSNEKLFF
TRBV9 | CASSVVPGFAYEQYF
TRBV9 | CASSVDLMGDGRNNSPLHF
TRBV5-8 | CASSAGYQGNQPQHF
TRBV28 | CASSKWDLGLTNTIYF
TRBV2 | CASSPREAGGHGYTF
TRBV25-1 | CASSKGYEQYF
TRBV5-6 | CASSLDATGVDTQYF
TRBV30 | CAWSDGGLQETQYF
TRBV7-8 | CASSLGRGGSHEQYF
TRBV2 | CASSGGGLEVETQYF
TRBV25-1 | CASSESGSYEQYF